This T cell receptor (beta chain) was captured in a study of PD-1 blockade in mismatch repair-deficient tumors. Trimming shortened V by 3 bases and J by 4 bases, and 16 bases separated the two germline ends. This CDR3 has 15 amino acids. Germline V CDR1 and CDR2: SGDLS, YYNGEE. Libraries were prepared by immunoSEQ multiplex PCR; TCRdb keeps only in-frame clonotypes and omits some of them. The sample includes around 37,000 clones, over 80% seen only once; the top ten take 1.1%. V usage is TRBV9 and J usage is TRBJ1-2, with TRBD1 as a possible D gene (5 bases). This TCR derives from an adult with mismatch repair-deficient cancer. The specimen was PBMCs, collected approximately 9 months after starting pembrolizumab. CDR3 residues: CASSAEDGGSYGYTF. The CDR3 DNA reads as TGTGCCAGCAGCGCAGAGGATGGGGGGTCCTATGGCTACACCTTC. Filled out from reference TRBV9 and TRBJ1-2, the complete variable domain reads DSGVTQTPKHLITATGQRVTLRCSPRSGDLSVYWYQQSLDQGLQFLIQYYNGEERAKGNILERFSAQQFPDLHSELNLSSLELGDSALYFCASSAEDGGSYGYTFGSGTRLTVV.